These 32 T cell receptor beta chains were sequenced from one sample in a study of T cells in localized non-small cell lung cancer. Method: immunoSEQ multiplex PCR; TCRdb's copy keeps in-frame clones and lacks some. The sample has approximately 2,700 clones; over 25% are singletons. The sample here was lung tumor tissue, taken before any cancer treatment. These TCRs come from a man aged 35-69 years with stage II squamous cell lung carcinoma.

This clone is deemed medium-sized. The chain has TRBV4-1 and TRBJ2-3, with D tentatively TRBD2 (6 bases). The germline V gene has CDR1 MGHRA and CDR2 YSYEKL. CDR3 size: 16 residues. V gave up 0 bases and J gave up 2 bases, with 12 bases separating them. The CDR3 sequence: CASSQDLWDSTDTQYF. The CDR3, as DNA: TGCGCCAGCAGCCAAGATTTGTGGGACTCCACAGATACGCAGTATTTT.

The rearrangement uses TRBV11-3 and TRBJ2-7, with D tentatively TRBD1 or TRBD2 (5 bases each). This CDR3 region has 14 residues. Per the germline V gene, CDR1 is SGHNT and CDR2 is YENEEA. With 5 bases removed from V and 3 bases from J, the gap between germline ends came to 14 bases. CDR3 sequence: CASSPRGEYYEQYF. The CDR3 coding sequence is TGTGCCAGCAGCCCTAGGGGAGAATACTACGAGCAGTACTTC.

V usage is TRBV7-2 and J usage is TRBJ1-2; D is unclear. The germline CDR1 and CDR2 sequences are SGHTA and FQGNSA. This CDR3 spans 13 amino acids. V was clipped by 2 bases and J by 8 bases, with 12 bases between them. CDR3 sequence reads: CASSLREAGGYTF. The CDR3 coding sequence is TGTGCCAGCAGCTTACGGGAGGCTGGGGGCTACACCTTC.

V and J are TRBV19 and TRBJ2-2; weak D call: TRBD2 (6 bases). The V end lost 3 bases, the J end lost 0 bases, and 11 bases lay between the germline ends. This CDR3 comprises 16 residues. The germline gives CDR1 LNHDA, CDR2 SQIVND (reference sequence). DNA for the CDR3: TGTGCCAGTAGTATTGGACTAACCTCGAACACCGGGGAGCTGTTTTTT. This encodes CASSIGLTSNTGELFF.

This clone has only a few counts. The rearrangement joins TRBV6-8 to TRBJ1-2; TRBD1 aligns across 8 bases. The CDR3 consists of 16 residues. With 5 bases clipped from V and 6 bases from J, the junction kept 14 bases outside the gene matches. Looked up from germline, CDR1 is MNHGY and CDR2 is SAAAGT. CDR3 in DNA: TGTGCCAGCAGTACACGACAGGGGCACCAATTGCATGGCTACACCTTC. It encodes CASSTRQGHQLHGYTF.

The J gene is TRBJ1-4, the V gene TRBV9; 9 bases fit TRBD1. This CDR3 has 16 amino acids. Unmatched junction bases numbered 12, after V lost 5 bases and J lost 7 bases. Germline assignment: CDR1 SGDLS and CDR2 YYNGEE. The CDR3 bases are TGTGCCAGCAGTGGGAACACCGGGACAGGGAGTGAAAAACTGTTTTTT. Translated, it gives CASSGNTGTGSEKLFF.

In its sample, this clone was seen a few times. The chain combines TRBV6-8 with TRBJ2-2, with 9 bases that match TRBD2. This CDR3 comprises 16 residues. CDR1 is MNHGY and CDR2 is SAAAGT in the germline V gene. Trimming cost V 5 bases and J 3 bases; bases outside gene matches: 7. The DNA of the CDR3 is TGTGCCAGCAGTGCCATAGCGGGAGAGTACACCGGGGAGCTGTTTTTT. Translated, it gives CASSAIAGEYTGELFF.

The chain uses TRBV5-1 and TRBJ2-2, with D maybe TRBD1 (5 bases). The germline V and J ends were trimmed by 3 bases and 1 base, with 10 bases remaining between them. This CDR3 is 15 amino acids long. Germline loops: CDR1 SGHRS, CDR2 YFSETQ. CDR3 region: CASSSGLVNTGELFF. Written as DNA, the CDR3 is TGCGCCAGCAGCTCAGGGTTGGTGAACACCGGGGAGCTGTTTTTT.

The chain employs TRBV5-1 and TRBJ2-5; possibly TRBD2 for D (5 bases). Trimming removed 2 bases from V and 1 base from J, with 9 bases in between. Per the germline V gene, CDR1 is SGHRS and CDR2 is YFSETQ. This CDR3 contains 14 residues. DNA for the CDR3: TGCGCCAGCAGCTTACAGCGGTTCCAAGAGACCCAGTACTTC. Its protein is CASSLQRFQETQYF. Filled out from reference TRBV5-1 and TRBJ2-5, the complete variable domain reads KAGVTQTPRYLIKTRGQQVTLSCSPISGHRSVSWYQQTPGQGLQFLFEYFSETQRNKGNFPGRFSGRQFSNSRSEMNVSTLELGDSALYLCASSLQRFQETQYFGPGTRLLVL.

The chain uses TRBV9 and TRBJ1-2; D not resolved. V lost 5 bases and J lost 1, with 9 bases in between. The germline CDR1 and CDR2 sequences are SGDLS and YYNGEE. CDR3 length: 13 residues. This chain's CDR3 is CASSVLLNYGYTF. The DNA of the CDR3 is TGTGCCAGCAGTGTACTCCTTAACTATGGCTACACCTTC.

This clone was detected a few times. V and J are TRBV6-8 and TRBJ1-1; D may be TRBD1 (5 bases). Germline loops: CDR1 MNHGY, CDR2 SAAAGT. The germline V and J ends were trimmed by 6 bases and 10 bases, with 21 bases remaining between them. The CDR3 loop spans 14 amino acids. The CDR3 bases are TGTGCCAGCAGCCGGGGACGGATGAACCCCATAGCTTTCTTT. Translating gives CASSRGRMNPIAFF.

In nucleotides, the CDR3 is TGTGCCAGCAGTTTAAGGGGGAACAGAAACTATGGCTACACCTTC. The encoded protein is CASSLRGNRNYGYTF. The genes are TRBV27 and TRBJ1-2; D is possibly TRBD1 (6 bases). V lost 2 bases, J lost 2 bases, and 12 bases lay in between. This CDR3 is built from 15 residues. Looked up from germline, CDR1 is MNHEY and CDR2 is SMNVEV (reference sequence).

The genes are TRBV6-8 and TRBJ2-7; 10 nucleotides align to TRBD1. CDR1 is MNHGY and CDR2 is SAAAGT in the germline V gene. This CDR3 has 14 amino acids. V lost 5 bases, J lost 5 bases, and 6 bases stayed unmatched. CDR3 nucleotide sequence: TGTGCCAGCAGTCTCCGGACAGGGGGGAACGAGCAGTACTTC. Residues: CASSLRTGGNEQYF.

The V gene is TRBV9, the J gene TRBJ2-3, with TRBD2 matching 12 bases. The CDR3 extends over 16 amino acids. Losses at the gene ends were 5 bases for V and 6 bases for J; bases not matched to a gene: 10. Germline lookup yields CDR1 SGDLS and CDR2 YYNGEE. As DNA, the CDR3 is TGTGCCAGCAGTCGGACTAGCGGGGTTCAGGGGGATACGCAGTATTTT. Residues: CASSRTSGVQGDTQYF.

V is TRBV11-3 and J is TRBJ2-7, with TRBD2 identical over 10 bases. The junction had 8 bases not matched to a gene; V was cut back by 3 bases and J by 3 bases. The CDR3 has 16 amino acids. Germline lookup yields CDR1 SGHNT and CDR2 YENEEA. CDR3 sequence reads: CASSLVTSGYLYEQYF. CDR3 DNA sequence: TGTGCCAGCAGCTTGGTGACTAGCGGGTACCTCTACGAGCAGTACTTC.

V gene TRBV13 combines with J gene TRBJ1-3; D is undetermined. CDR1 and CDR2 from the germline V gene are PRHDT and FYEKMQ (reference sequence). The CDR3 runs 12 residues. Deletions cut 1 base from V and 4 bases from J, with 2 bases between. Here the CDR3 DNA reads TGTGCCAGCAGCTTAGCCGGAAACACCATATATTTT. Translating it yields CASSLAGNTIYF.

This chain connects TRBV11-3 to TRBJ1-5; 9 bases align to TRBD1. Germline lookup yields CDR1 SGHNT and CDR2 YENEEA. The CDR3 is 14 amino acids. V was clipped by 5 bases and J by 7 bases; unmatched bases: 6. CDR3 loop: CASSGTGIGQPQHF. DNA of the CDR3: TGTGCCAGCAGCGGGACAGGGATCGGCCAGCCCCAGCATTTT.

By proportion, this clone is medium-sized (0.01 to 0.1%). The rearrangement uses TRBV11-3 and TRBJ1-1, with 7 bases matching TRBD1. V gave up 5 bases and J gave up 1 base; unmatched junction bases: 7. Germline V gene data show CDR1 as SGHNT and CDR2 as YENEEA. This CDR3 has 15 residues. The CDR3 bases are TGTGCCAGCAGCCCAGGGGGGACACAGAACACTGAAGCTTTCTTT. As protein: CASSPGGTQNTEAFF.

This clone turned up a few times. The gene calls are TRBV11-3 and TRBJ1-1; D gene unclear. V lost 5 bases, J lost 0 bases, and 22 bases lay in between. Looked up from germline, CDR1 is SGHNT and CDR2 is YENEEA. The CDR3 has 18 amino acids. The CDR3 nucleotides are TGTGCCAGCAGCGAGCCCGGGTGGGGAAAGGGCGTGAACACTGAAGCTTTCTTT. It encodes CASSEPGWGKGVNTEAFF.

This clone was detected only a few times. The chain has TRBV11-3 and TRBJ1-2, with D perhaps TRBD1 (6 bases). Germline loops: CDR1 SGHNT, CDR2 YENEEA. This CDR3 is built from 17 residues. V lost 4 bases, J lost 0 bases, and 18 bases lay in between. CDR3 nucleotide sequence: TGTGCCAGCAGCTCGCGCCGGGGGCAAGGGGCTAACTATGGCTACACCTTC. Encoded protein: CASSSRRGQGANYGYTF. Variable domain in full (rest from reference TRBV11-3 and TRBJ1-2): EAGVVQSPRYKIIEKKQPVAFWCNPISGHNTLYWYLQNLGQGPELLIRYENEEAVDDSQLPKDRFSAERLKGVDSTLKIQPAELGDSAVYLCASSSRRGQGANYGYTFGSGTRLTVV.

This clone is medium-sized (0.01 to 0.1%) in the sample. The chain links TRBV11-3 to TRBJ1-2; D perhaps matches TRBD1 (5 bases). Germline V lookup: CDR1 SGHNT, CDR2 YENEEA. Trimming shortened V by 5 bases and J by 6 bases, and 19 bases separated the two germline ends. The CDR3 runs to 15 residues. This CDR3 reads CASSPGGSWGDGYTF. The CDR3 DNA is TGTGCCAGCAGCCCCGGGGGGTCCTGGGGGGATGGCTACACCTTC.

This clone showed up just a few times. The chain employs TRBV11-3 and TRBJ2-3; 8 bases are shared with TRBD2. The CDR3 totals 15 residues. V lost 1 base and J lost 5; bases outside the gene matches: 5. From germline, CDR1 is SGHNT and CDR2 YENEEA. The CDR3 loop is CASSLVWAGGDTQYF. The CDR3 DNA reads TGTGCCAGCAGCTTAGTTTGGGCGGGAGGAGATACGCAGTATTTT.

This clone was detected once. The chain is built from TRBV19 and TRBJ2-5, with D hard to call. V was pared by 4 bases and J by 2 bases, with 5 bases between. There are 12 residues in the CDR3. Germline V gives CDR1 LNHDA, CDR2 SQIVND (reference sequence). The CDR3 region has the DNA TGTGCCAGTAGTAGCCGACAAGAGACCCAGTACTTC. Residues: CASSSRQETQYF.

This chain connects TRBV12-5 to TRBJ1-3; D may be TRBD1 (6 bases). Germline V lookup: CDR1 LGHNT, CDR2 FRNRAP. The CDR3 has 14 amino acids. CDR3 amino acids: CASTTRGSGNTIYF. The CDR3 DNA reads TGTGCCAGCACGACCAGGGGTTCTGGAAACACCATATATTTT.

The chain couples TRBV25-1 to TRBJ2-7; TRBD1 might be the D (6 bases). The length of the CDR3 is 15 residues. Per germline, CDR1 MGHDK and CDR2 SYGVNS. Trimming stripped 4 bases from V and 3 bases from J, with 16 bases between. The CDR3 protein is CASSALGTLNYEQYF. Here the CDR3 DNA reads TGTGCCAGCAGTGCTCTAGGGACACTCAACTACGAGCAGTACTTC.

This clone was seen a handful of times. The CDR3 loop is CASRTSRSGTDTQYF. The CDR3 nucleotides are TGTGCCAGTAGGACTAGTAGATCGGGCACAGATACGCAGTATTTT. J is TRBJ2-3 and V is TRBV19, with TRBD2 as a possible D gene (6 bases). Germline V lookup: CDR1 LNHDA, CDR2 SQIVND (reference sequence). The ends were cut back, 6 bases at V and 1 base at J, with 14 bases in the middle. The CDR3 is 15 amino acids.

This clone has only a few counts. The chain is built from TRBV6-8 and TRBJ1-6, with 7 nucleotides matching TRBD1. The V and J ends lost 2 bases and 6 bases, in that order; junction bases with no gene match: 4. This CDR3 is 15 amino acids long. The germline V gene has CDR1 MNHGY and CDR2 SAAAGT. The CDR3 loop is CASSYDGDSNSPLHF. DNA of the CDR3: TGTGCCAGCAGTTACGATGGGGACAGTAATTCACCCCTCCACTTT.

This clone was counted between two and nine times. This chain links TRBV5-1 with TRBJ1-4, with D perhaps matching TRBD1 (6 bases). The V end was cut by 2 bases, the J end by 3 bases, with 14 bases between. The CDR3 has 16 residues. Germline loops: CDR1 SGHRS, CDR2 YFSETQ. The CDR3 protein is CASSLGRGQPNEKLFF. The CDR3 DNA reads TGCGCCAGCAGCTTAGGCAGGGGCCAGCCTAATGAAAAACTGTTTTTT.

This clone is judged large. V and J are TRBV6-8 and TRBJ2-7; 8 bases agree with TRBD2. Germline V gives CDR1 MNHGY, CDR2 SAAAGT. The V segment lost 4 bases and the J segment 3 bases; nucleotides outside the gene matches: 8. The CDR3 sequence is 15 residues long. The CDR3: CASSLGLEALYEQYF. For the CDR3, the DNA is TGTGCCAGCAGTTTGGGACTAGAAGCCCTCTACGAGCAGTACTTC.

The chain employs TRBV28 and TRBJ2-7; TRBD2 matches 7 bases. The CDR3 length is 15 residues. From germline, CDR1 is MDHEN and CDR2 SYDVKM. V shed 4 bases and J 0 bases; nucleotides not matched to a gene: 6. The CDR3 loop is CASSSPGEGSYEQYF. The CDR3, as DNA: TGTGCCAGCAGTTCCCCGGGGGAGGGCTCCTACGAGCAGTACTTC.

There are a few counts of this clone. The chain employs TRBV19 and TRBJ2-6; unclear D gene. There are 12 residues in the CDR3. The germline V gene has CDR1 LNHDA and CDR2 SQIVND (reference sequence). V was shortened by 6 bases and J by 2 bases, with 2 bases between the two germline ends. In DNA form, the CDR3 reads TGTGCCAGTAGGACTGGGGCCAACGTCCTGACTTTC. Amino acid sequence: CASRTGANVLTF.

This chain connects TRBV11-3 to TRBJ2-2; D ambiguous. Trimming removed 1 base at V and 2 bases at J, with 8 bases between. CDR1 is SGHNT and CDR2 is YENEEA in the germline V gene. This CDR3 contains 15 residues. CDR3 loop: CASSLGHYNTGELFF. In nucleotides, the CDR3 is TGTGCCAGCAGCTTAGGACACTATAACACCGGGGAGCTGTTTTTT.